The subject of this entry is one T cell receptor beta chain. The data were taken from a study of T cell repertoires in cytomegalovirus infection. TCRdb itself ran the reads through MiXCR, one entry per CDR3 protein. Here the sample spans about 740,000 distinct CDR3 sequences, less than 40% being singletons. This CDR3 region has 17 residues. Trimming left V 4 bases short and J 4 bases short, with 21 bases between. Germline V gene data show CDR1 as MNHEY and CDR2 as SVGAGI. The receptor was derived from a human donor in good health (CMV status not recorded). Some clones in this sample may be carry-over from other donors' samples. The chain couples TRBV6-5 to TRBJ2-3, with D possibly TRBD2 on 6 matching bases. Sequences were obtained from PBMCs. CDR3 loop: CASSSSGTLEVADTQYF. The CDR3 nucleotides read TGTGCCAGCAGTTCTTCCGGGACTCTCGAAGTCGCAGATACGCAGTATTTT.